The clone carrying this TCR beta chain showed up just a few times. Antigen: not known. Time point here: week 35, safety follow-up. Vaccinated patients received 300 ug of mutant IDH1 20-mer peptide per dose, with topical imiquimod. Using immunoSEQ multiplex PCR, the repertoire was profiled, and TCRdb retains in-frame clones only, with some absent. The sample yields tens of thousands of clones, roughly four fifths seen once. This sample was taken from a study of a mutant IDH1 vaccine in newly diagnosed glioma. Study-level background: Receipt of radiotherapy, temozolomide, or both preceded the study, and most received both.

CDR3 size: 10 residues. Sequencing used PBMCs, obtained from a glioma patient whose treatment included an IDH1 peptide vaccine. The chain carries TRBV21-1 and TRBJ2-7. TRBV21-1 is classified as a pseudogene. The receptor's source is a man aged 35-49 years with glioma. The CDR3 nucleotides read TGTGCCAGCTTAGATTACGAGCAGTACGTC. Its translation: CASLDYEQYV.